Listed here is a single T cell receptor beta chain. What it recognizes is unknown. Survey level was the resolution at which the v3.0 immunoSEQ assay ran. Assay: immunoSEQ multiplex PCR; the TCRdb copy retains only in-frame clones and omits some. The sample consists of about 36,000 clones, 70% to 90% of them appearing once. CDR3 size: 14 residues. The sample is drawn from a study of long-term antiretroviral therapy in people with HIV. All donors provided no fewer than one pre-ART and no fewer than two post-ART PBMC samples. Findings and limits, study-wide: ART preceded a rise in diversity that nonetheless stayed lower than in transplant donor controls. The study lacked data on ART adherence, viral resistance or therapy changes.

Source: unsorted PBMCs, taken 2.2 years after starting antiretroviral therapy. The TCR was taken from a man younger than 35 with HIV. The chain links TRBV12-2 to TRBJ2-7; TRBD1, the table's D call, lacks a check against the DNA. TRBV12-2 is annotated as a pseudogene. The CDR3 loop is CASRLNGLSYEQYF. CDR3 bases: TGTGCAAGTCGCTTAAATGGGCTATCCTACGAGCAGTACTTC.